The 21 T cell receptor beta chains in this list originate from one sample, sequenced in a study of beta chain features in type 1 diabetes. Study conclusions and caveats: In all four CD4+ subsets, TCRB CDR3 length was significantly, moderately reduced in type 1 diabetes.

For these TCRs, the target antigens are not known. Every bit of the isolated RNA underwent reverse transcription, so sequencing read expressed TCRB transcripts. Using immunoSEQ multiplex PCR, the repertoire was profiled, and TCRdb retains in-frame clones only, with some absent. The sample includes 600,000 to 700,000 clones, over 10% of them seen just once. The sample consisted of naive CD4+ T cells from blood. The receptors were sampled from a man aged 25 to 40 with type 1 diabetes.

The CDR3 bases are TGTGCCAGCAGTGAATTTGGCTCCGCCGAGACCCAGTACTTC. It is translated as CASSEFGSAETQYF. The chain couples TRBV2 to TRBJ2-5; D not resolved. Trimming removed 2 bases at V and 5 bases at J, with 12 bases between. The germline V gene has CDR1 SNHLY and CDR2 FYNNEI. The length of the CDR3 is 14 residues.

This clone occurred a few times. The chain joins TRBV4-2 to TRBJ2-3, with 9 bases that match TRBD2. The germline V gene encodes CDR1 LGHNA and CDR2 YNFKEQ. Losses at the gene ends were 1 base for V and 2 bases for J; bases not matched to a gene: 7. CDR3 length: 17 amino acids. The CDR3 coding sequence is TGTGCCAGCAGCCAAGCCGCCAGCGGGGGGAACACAGATACGCAGTATTTT. Amino acid sequence: CASSQAASGGNTDTQYF.

J is TRBJ2-3 and V is TRBV19; TRBD2 matches at 8 bases. This CDR3 has 15 amino acids. The junction had 7 bases not matched to a gene; V was cut back by 3 bases and J by 5 bases. CDR1 is LNHDA, CDR2 SQIVND, per germline (reference sequence). As DNA, the CDR3 is TGTGCCAGTAGTATGAGGCTAGCGGGCCTAGATACGCAGTATTTT. Protein product: CASSMRLAGLDTQYF. The entire variable domain, with the rest obtained from reference TRBV19 and TRBJ2-3, is as follows: DGGITQSPKYLFRKEGQNVTLSCEQNLNHDAMYWYRQDPGQGLRLIYYSQIVNDFQKGDIAEGYSVSREKKESFPLTVTSAQKNPTAFYLCASSMRLAGLDTQYFGPGTRLTVL.

This clone has more than one count but fewer than ten. This chain joins TRBV5-1 and TRBJ1-6; weak D call: TRBD1 (5 bases). Trimming shortened V by 0 bases and J by 9 bases, and 19 bases separated the two germline ends. The length of the CDR3 is 17 residues. The germline gives CDR1 SGHRS, CDR2 YFSETQ. CDR3 DNA: TGCGCCAGCAGCTTGGACGATAGGGGATCAGTAATTTCACCCCTCCACTTT. This gives the protein CASSLDDRGSVISPLHF.

Only a few counts were recorded for this clone. The gene calls are TRBV10-3 and TRBJ2-3; 7 bases fit TRBD2. Trimming cost V 7 bases and J 3 bases; bases outside gene matches: 7. The CDR3 is 14 amino acids. CDR1 is ENHRY and CDR2 is SYGVKD in the germline V gene. CDR3 bases: TGTGCCATCAATACAGCGGGGAGTACAGATACGCAGTATTTT. Protein: CAINTAGSTDTQYF.

This clone has a handful of counts. The chain is built from TRBV30 and TRBJ1-2; 11 bases match TRBD1. This CDR3 comprises 14 residues. J was trimmed by 5 bases and V by 7 bases; bases with no gene match: 9. Looked up from germline, CDR1 is GTSNPN and CDR2 is SVGIG (reference sequence). The CDR3 region has the DNA TGTGCCTTAGCCGGACAGGGGGCCGATTATGGCTACACCTTC. It codes for CALAGQGADYGYTF. Filled out from reference TRBV30 and TRBJ1-2, the complete variable domain reads SQTIHQWPATLVQPVGSPLSLECTVEGTSNPNLYWYRQAAGRGLQLLFYSVGIGQISSEVPQNLSASRPQDRQFILSSKKLLLSDSGFYLCALAGQGADYGYTFGSGTRLTVV.

The CDR3 protein is CASLDSSFNQPQHF. The CDR3 bases are TGTGCCAGTCTGGACAGCAGTTTCAATCAGCCCCAGCATTTT. The J gene is TRBJ1-5, the V gene TRBV19; D possibly corresponds to TRBD1 (6 bases). The CDR3 length is 14 residues. The germline gives CDR1 LNHDA, CDR2 SQIVND (reference sequence). V lost 8 bases, J lost 3 bases, and 14 bases lay in between.

This chain uses TRBV13 with TRBJ2-4; 8 bases fit TRBD1. This CDR3 is 14 amino acids long. The V gene's germline CDR1 is PRHDT and CDR2 FYEKMQ (reference sequence). J gave up 6 bases and V 2 bases, and 3 bases lay outside the gene matches. For the CDR3, the DNA is TGTGCCAGCAGCTTAATCACAGGGGGAAACATTCAGTACTTC. Amino acid sequence: CASSLITGGNIQYF. Full variable domain (outside the CDR3, taken from reference TRBV13 and TRBJ2-4): AAGVIQSPRHLIKEKRETATLKCYPIPRHDTVYWYQQGPGQDPQFLISFYEKMQSDKGSIPDRFSAQQFSDYHSELNMSSLELGDSALYFCASSLITGGNIQYFGAGTRLSVL.

In its sample, this clone was seen a few times. The CDR3 loop reads CASSLKGQRIQETQYF. CDR3 nucleotide sequence: TGTGCCAGCAGCTTAAAGGGACAGAGAATTCAAGAGACCCAGTACTTC. This rearrangement joins TRBV7-9 to TRBJ2-5, with TRBD1 matching 7 bases. The V segment lost 2 bases and the J segment 2 bases; nucleotides outside the gene matches: 8. The CDR3 is 16 residues long. Germline values: CDR1 SEHNR, CDR2 FQNEAQ (reference sequence).

This clone was picked up a small number of times. The rearrangement links TRBV7-2 to TRBJ1-2, with 8 bases identical to TRBD1. The V and J ends lost 5 bases and 6 bases, in that order; junction bases with no gene match: 8. The CDR3 totals 14 residues. The V gene's germline CDR1 is SGHTA and CDR2 FQGNSA. Here the CDR3 DNA reads TGTGCCAGCAGCGATGACAGGGGTGGACATGGCTACACCTTC. Translated, it gives CASSDDRGGHGYTF.

The genes are TRBV6-5 and TRBJ1-1, with no clear D. CDR1 is MNHEY and CDR2 is SVGAGI in the germline V gene. V lost 8 bases to trimming and J lost 2 bases, with 18 bases between them. The CDR3 spans 15 residues. For the CDR3, the DNA is TGTGCCAGCTCGGGTTACTATCGGGGTAACACTGAAGCTTTCTTT. Protein: CASSGYYRGNTEAFF.

This clone has a handful of counts. CDR3 residues: CASSSGLRGKYF. For the CDR3, the DNA is TGTGCCAGCAGCTCGGGACTCCGGGGGAAGTATTTT. The V and J genes are TRBV5-6 and TRBJ2-3, with D maybe TRBD2 (6 bases). V lost 3 bases and J 13 bases, leaving 15 bases between the germline ends. CDR3 length equals 12 residues. Germline V gives CDR1 SGHDT, CDR2 YYEEEE.

This clone was seen a handful of times. V usage is TRBV2 and J usage is TRBJ2-7; D is unclear. This CDR3 has 13 residues. With 7 bases removed from V and 0 bases from J, the gap between germline ends came to 10 bases. The germline CDR1 and CDR2 sequences are SNHLY and FYNNEI. The chain's CDR3 is CASNGLASYEQYF. Written as DNA, the CDR3 is TGTGCCAGCAACGGCTTGGCCTCCTACGAGCAGTACTTC.

This clone has a handful of counts. V and J are TRBV4-3 and TRBJ2-7; D not resolved. Germline loops: CDR1 LGHNA, CDR2 YSLEER. Between the trimmed V and J ends, which lost 0 bases and 2 bases, there was a span of 5 bases. The CDR3 sequence is 13 residues long. The CDR3: CASSQERTYEQYF. For the CDR3, the DNA is TGCGCCAGCAGCCAAGAGCGGACCTACGAGCAGTACTTC.

The sample holds a few counts of this clone. This chain joins TRBV6-1 and TRBJ2-3; D gene uncertain. Germline CDR1 is MNHNS and CDR2 is SASEGT. The V end was cut by 6 bases, the J end by 3 bases, with 7 bases between. The CDR3 sequence is 12 residues long. The CDR3 is CASRLGTDTQYF. The CDR3 DNA reads as TGTGCCAGCAGGCTCGGGACAGATACGCAGTATTTT.

This CDR3 is CASSPWGLVTEAFF. For the CDR3, the DNA is TGTGCCAGCAGCCCTTGGGGGTTGGTGACTGAAGCTTTCTTT. V is TRBV14 and J is TRBJ1-1; D is perhaps TRBD1 (5 bases). CDR3 length: 14 residues. Germline values: CDR1 SGHDN, CDR2 FVKESK. V dropped 4 bases and J dropped 5 bases, with 14 bases sitting between them. The entire variable domain, with the rest obtained from reference TRBV14 and TRBJ1-1, is as follows: EAGVTQFPSHSVIEKGQTVTLRCDPISGHDNLYWYRRVMGKEIKFLLHFVKESKQDESGMPNNRFLAERTGGTYSTLKVQPAELEDSGVYFCASSPWGLVTEAFFGQGTRLTVV.

This chain uses TRBV2 with TRBJ2-7, with unresolved D. The CDR3 runs to 14 residues. The V and J ends lost 2 bases and 2 bases respectively, with 10 bases between them. Germline V lookup: CDR1 SNHLY, CDR2 FYNNEI. The CDR3 here is CASSEYRRPYEQYF. The CDR3 DNA reads as TGTGCCAGCAGTGAATACAGACGACCCTACGAGCAGTACTTC.

This clone came up a few times. The chain carries TRBV11-2 and TRBJ2-7; possibly TRBD2 for D (6 bases). Deletions cut 5 bases from V and 4 bases from J, with 15 bases between. Germline CDR1 reads SGHAT; CDR2 reads FQNNGV. CDR3 size: 14 residues. Here the CDR3 DNA reads TGTGCCAGCAGCACCAGACAGAGCGGGTACGAGCAGTACTTC. Amino acids: CASSTRQSGYEQYF. The entire variable domain, with the rest obtained from reference TRBV11-2 and TRBJ2-7, is as follows: EAGVAQSPRYKIIEKRQSVAFWCNPISGHATLYWYQQILGQGPKLLIQFQNNGVVDDSQLPKDRFSAERLKGVDSTLKIQPAKLEDSAVYLCASSTRQSGYEQYFGPGTRLTVT.

The chain carries TRBV27 and TRBJ2-3; no clear D gene. V was trimmed by 5 bases and J by 1 base, leaving 4 bases between them. The CDR3 is made up of 12 amino acids. Germline V CDR1 and CDR2: MNHEY, SMNVEV (reference sequence). The CDR3 sequence is CASSPRTDTQYF. The DNA of the CDR3 is TGTGCCAGCAGTCCCCGCACAGATACGCAGTATTTT.

This clone has just a few counts. The chain links TRBV18 to TRBJ2-6; the D call may be TRBD1 or TRBD2 (5 bases each). This CDR3 has 15 residues. V was trimmed by 11 bases and J by 0 bases, leaving 14 bases between them. CDR1 is KGHSH and CDR2 is LQKENI in the germline V gene. The CDR3 DNA reads TGTGCCGGGGGAATGACGGGCTCTGGGGCCAACGTCCTGACTTTC. As protein: CAGGMTGSGANVLTF.

This clone has a handful of counts. The chain employs TRBV28 and TRBJ1-5; 9 bases fit TRBD1. The J segment lost 6 bases and the V segment lost 2 bases, leaving 5 bases of the junction unmatched. Germline lookup yields CDR1 MDHEN and CDR2 SYDVKM. This CDR3 has 15 residues. CDR3 sequence reads: CASSLGTGRTQPQHF. CDR3 sequence (DNA): TGTGCCAGCAGTTTAGGGACAGGGAGGACTCAGCCCCAGCATTTT.